The 27 T cell receptor beta chains below all came from one sample that was sequenced in a study of a mutant IDH1 vaccine in newly diagnosed glioma. Assay: immunoSEQ multiplex PCR; the TCRdb copy retains only in-frame clones and omits some. Among roughly 52,000 clones listed, 80% were seen once. These TCRs' antigens remain unknown. Time point of the sample: week 23, last vaccination. The investigators gave 300 ug of mutant IDH1 20-mer peptide in each vaccine dose, together with topical imiquimod. The specimen was PBMCs, collected from a glioma patient whose treatment included an IDH1 peptide vaccine. The receptors derive from a man in his forties with glioma.

The chain has TRBV7-9 and TRBJ1-2; D perhaps matches TRBD1 (5 bases). Trimming left V 3 bases short and J 6 bases short, with 20 bases between. The germline V gene encodes CDR1 SEHNR and CDR2 FQNEAQ (reference sequence). CDR3 size: 16 residues. The CDR3 DNA reads TGTGCCAGCAGCTTCGGCGGAACGGGACGGATGAATGGCTACACCTTC. Its protein is CASSFGGTGRMNGYTF. Full variable domain (missing parts from reference TRBV7-9 and TRBJ1-2): DTGVSQNPRHKITKRGQNVTFRCDPISEHNRLYWYRQTLGQGPEFLTYFQNEAQLEKSRLLSDRFSAERPKGSFSTLEIQRTEQGDSAMYLCASSFGGTGRMNGYTFGSGTRLTVV.

The chain uses TRBV13 and TRBJ1-5, with a possible D match to TRBD1 (6 bases). V was pared by 5 bases and J by 0 bases, with 14 bases between. The CDR3 totals 16 residues. The germline gives CDR1 PRHDT, CDR2 FYEKMQ (reference sequence). CDR3 sequence reads: CASSLGQLYSNQPQHF. CDR3 bases: TGTGCCAGCAGCCTCGGACAGCTCTATAGCAATCAGCCCCAGCATTTT.

This chain links TRBV9 with TRBJ2-1, with 8 bases matching TRBD2. J was trimmed by 6 bases and V by 3 bases; bases with no gene match: 8. CDR3 length equals 15 residues. CDR1 and CDR2 (germline): SGDLS, YYNGEE. The DNA of the CDR3 is TGTGCCAGCAGCGAAGGCGGGGGGATCGGCAATGAGCAGTTCTTC. It yields the protein CASSEGGGIGNEQFF.

The V gene is TRBV2, the J gene TRBJ2-3, with 7 bases that match TRBD2. The CDR3 consists of 16 residues. The ends lost 6 bases at V and 4 bases at J; junction bases unmatched: 13. Germline V CDR1 and CDR2: SNHLY, FYNNEI. The CDR3 region has the DNA TGTGCCAGCAGGGAATGGGCGGGGGTAGTCGCAGATACGCAGTATTTT. Residues: CASREWAGVVADTQYF.

In its sample, this clone was seen a few times. The chain recombines TRBV5-1 with TRBJ1-1, with D maybe TRBD1 (5 bases). The V and J ends lost 5 bases and 0 bases respectively, with 11 bases between them. Germline V CDR1 and CDR2: SGHRS, YFSETQ. This CDR3 region has 14 residues. CDR3 region: CASRLRGMNTEAFF. CDR3 DNA: TGCGCCAGCAGACTGAGGGGAATGAACACTGAAGCTTTCTTT.

This chain connects TRBV7-8 to TRBJ1-1; tentatively, D is TRBD1 (6 bases). The germline CDR1 and CDR2 sequences are SGHVS and FQNEAQ. Between the trimmed V and J ends, which lost 4 bases and 3 bases, there was a span of 9 bases. The CDR3 runs to 13 residues. The CDR3 protein is CASSSTGYTEAFF. In DNA form, the CDR3 reads TGTGCCAGCAGCTCAACAGGGTACACTGAAGCTTTCTTT. Variable domain in full (rest from reference TRBV7-8 and TRBJ1-1): GAGVSQSPRYKVAKRGQDVALRCDPISGHVSLFWYQQALGQGPEFLTYFQNEAQLDKSGLPSDRFFAERPEGSVSTLKIQRTQQEDSAVYLCASSSTGYTEAFFGQGTRLTVV.

The V call is TRBV30, the J call TRBJ2-3, with D unresolved. The CDR3 runs 15 residues. The germline gives CDR1 GTSNPN, CDR2 SVGIG (reference sequence). Between the trimmed V and J ends, which lost 0 bases and 0 bases, there was a span of 10 bases. CDR3 DNA: TGTGCCTGGAGTGTAGGAGTCTCTAGCACAGATACGCAGTATTTT. It codes for CAWSVGVSSTDTQYF.

The chain recombines TRBV2 with TRBJ1-1, with no clear D. Trimming removed 9 bases from V and 0 bases from J, with 11 bases in between. The CDR3 length is 13 residues. CDR1 SNHLY and CDR2 FYNNEI come from the germline V gene. This CDR3 is CASAKLMNTEAFF. For the CDR3, the DNA is TGTGCCAGTGCGAAATTGATGAACACTGAAGCTTTCTTT.

This chain joins TRBV4-1 and TRBJ1-2, with D possibly TRBD1 on 5 matching bases. CDR1 and CDR2 from the germline V gene are MGHRA and YSYEKL. The CDR3 is 15 residues long. The V end lost 4 bases, the J end lost 8 bases, and 20 bases lay between the germline ends. CDR3 in amino acids: CASSPYGTALEGYTF. The DNA of the CDR3 is TGCGCCAGCAGCCCGTACGGGACTGCCCTAGAGGGCTACACCTTC.

The chain employs TRBV20-1 and TRBJ2-1; D is unresolved. Germline lookup yields CDR1 DFQATT and CDR2 SNEGSKA (reference sequence). This CDR3 region has 11 residues. The CDR3 nucleotides are TGCGGAAGCCTCTCGAGCAATGAGCAGTTCTTC. It is translated as CGSLSSNEQFF.

This clone has more than one count but fewer than ten. The chain employs TRBV5-1 and TRBJ1-5, with unresolved D. This CDR3 has 13 amino acids. Looked up from germline, CDR1 is SGHRS and CDR2 is YFSETQ. V was pared by 3 bases and J by 2 bases, with 6 bases between. The CDR3 coding sequence is TGCGCCAGCAGCTGGCAAGGCAATCAGCCCCAGCATTTT. This gives the protein CASSWQGNQPQHF.

V gene TRBV18 combines with J gene TRBJ2-5, with 13 nucleotides matching TRBD2. Germline loops: CDR1 KGHSH, CDR2 LQKENI. This CDR3 contains 18 residues. The V and J ends lost 0 bases and 0 bases, in that order; junction bases with no gene match: 4. The CDR3 coding sequence is TGTGCCAGCTCACCACCGCCGGGGACTAGCGGGGACCAAGAGACCCAGTACTTC. Translated: CASSPPPGTSGDQETQYF.

The chain links TRBV6-5 to TRBJ1-2; D possibly corresponds to TRBD1 (6 bases). Germline values: CDR1 MNHEY, CDR2 SVGAGI. The CDR3 extends over 15 amino acids. The V and J ends lost 6 bases and 5 bases respectively, with 19 bases between them. This CDR3 is CASSRPAGGTYGYTF. As DNA, the CDR3 is TGTGCCAGCAGCCGACCCGCGGGGGGCACTTATGGCTACACCTTC.

CDR3 nucleotide sequence: TGTGCCAGCAGTGGGGGACAGGCGGCCCTTTATGGCTACACCTTC. Its translation: CASSGGQAALYGYTF. The chain joins TRBV6-6 to TRBJ1-2, with TRBD1 identical over 8 bases. With V trimmed by 5 bases and J by 5 bases, 10 bases remained unmatched. The CDR3 runs 15 residues. Germline V gene lookup returns CDR1 MNHNY and CDR2 SVGAGI (reference sequence).

Here the CDR3 reads CASSARDGAYEQYF. The CDR3 DNA reads TGCGCCAGCAGCGCCCGGGACGGAGCCTACGAGCAGTACTTC. V is TRBV5-1 and J is TRBJ2-7; the D call may be TRBD1 or TRBD2 (5 bases each). V dropped 4 bases and J dropped 2 bases, with 13 bases sitting between them. CDR3 size: 14 residues. Germline V gene data show CDR1 as SGHRS and CDR2 as YFSETQ.

The chain links TRBV5-4 to TRBJ2-5; D gene unclear. V gave up 4 bases and J gave up 0 bases, with 7 bases separating them. This CDR3 spans 13 amino acids. Germline lookup yields CDR1 SGHNT and CDR2 YYREEE (reference sequence). CDR3 DNA sequence: TGTGCCAGCAGCATGGAGAACCAAGAGACCCAGTACTTC. The encoded protein is CASSMENQETQYF. Full variable domain (remainder filled in from reference TRBV5-4 and TRBJ2-5): ETGVTQSPTHLIKTRGQQVTLRCSSQSGHNTVSWYQQALGQGPQFIFQYYREEENGRGNFPPRFSGLQFPNYSSELNVNALELDDSALYLCASSMENQETQYFGPGTRLLVL.

The gene calls are TRBV19 and TRBJ1-6; D remains ambiguous. CDR1 LNHDA and CDR2 SQIVND come from the germline V gene (reference sequence). Between the trimmed V and J ends, which lost 5 bases and 6 bases, there was a span of 5 bases. The CDR3 is 12 amino acids. CDR3 region: CASSYSNSPLHF. CDR3 coding DNA: TGTGCCAGTAGTTACAGTAATTCACCCCTCCACTTT.

The V gene is TRBV10-2, the J gene TRBJ2-5, with 7 bases matching TRBD1. CDR3 size: 17 residues. V lost 6 bases and J lost 2; bases outside the gene matches: 15. Germline V CDR1 and CDR2: WSHSY, SAAADI. CDR3 region: CASSDLPDRIVQETQYF. In DNA, the CDR3 is TGCGCCAGCAGCGATCTCCCGGACAGGATCGTTCAAGAGACCCAGTACTTC.

DNA of the CDR3: TGCAGCGTCGCCGGGGTCTCCTACGAGCAGTACTTC. This encodes CSVAGVSYEQYF. The V and J genes are TRBV29-1 and TRBJ2-7; a weak D match, TRBD2 (5 bases). V gave up 6 bases and J gave up 0 bases, with 9 bases separating them. Germline CDR1 reads SQVTM; CDR2 reads ANQGSEA. The CDR3 extends over 12 amino acids.

The DNA for the CDR3 is TGTGCCAGTAGTATGCCCCCGGGGGGAGGGGGCACTGAAGCTTTCTTT. Residues: CASSMPPGGGGTEAFF. The chain uses TRBV19 and TRBJ1-1, with D possibly matching TRBD1 (6 bases). The CDR3 is 16 amino acids. Germline V gene lookup returns CDR1 LNHDA and CDR2 SQIVND (reference sequence). The germline V and J ends were trimmed by 3 bases and 4 bases, with 18 bases remaining between them.

The rearrangement joins TRBV30 to TRBJ2-1, with D tentatively TRBD2 (7 bases). V shed 2 bases and J shed 10 bases, with 15 bases lying between them. In germline, CDR1 is GTSNPN, CDR2 SVGIG (reference sequence). The CDR3 has 13 amino acids. CDR3 in amino acids: CAWSRGGSGEQFF. CDR3 coding DNA: TGTGCCTGGAGTAGGGGGGGGTCCGGGGAGCAGTTCTTC.

There are a few counts of this clone. The rearrangement links TRBV27 to TRBJ1-2; weak D call: TRBD1 (6 bases). In germline, CDR1 is MNHEY, CDR2 SMNVEV (reference sequence). With 6 bases removed from V and 6 bases from J, the gap between germline ends came to 17 bases. The CDR3 spans 14 residues. CDR3 sequence reads: CASREAGAFDGYTF. The CDR3 DNA follows: TGTGCCAGCAGGGAAGCAGGGGCCTTCGATGGCTACACCTTC.

In DNA form, the CDR3 reads TGTGCCAGCAGCTTGCTGGGACAGGGGACCTACGAGCAGTACTTC. This gives the protein CASSLLGQGTYEQYF. The chain recombines TRBV5-5 with TRBJ2-7; TRBD1 matches at 10 bases. The CDR3 spans 15 residues. V gave up 1 base and J gave up 2 bases; unmatched junction bases: 3. Germline CDR1 and CDR2: SGHKS and YYEKEE (reference sequence).

This sequence joins TRBV6-6 and TRBJ2-2; D remains unclear. CDR3 length: 15 residues. Trimming took 0 bases from V and 5 from J, leaving 10 bases between them. Germline values: CDR1 MNHNY, CDR2 SVGAGI (reference sequence). The CDR3 DNA reads as TGTGCCAGCAGTTACTCCTTTTTGGGGACCGGGGAGCTGTTTTTT. Protein product: CASSYSFLGTGELFF.

The chain combines TRBV7-2 with TRBJ2-3; D is perhaps TRBD2 (6 bases). The CDR3 is 16 amino acids. Trimming took off 4 bases at V and 8 bases at J, with 22 bases between the two ends. The germline V gene encodes CDR1 SGHTA and CDR2 FQGNSA. The CDR3 sequence is CASSYRSGVGSGTQYF. The CDR3 bases are TGTGCCAGCAGCTACAGGTCGGGGGTTGGGTCCGGTACGCAGTATTTT.

This chain uses TRBV6-5 with TRBJ2-7; a possible D gene is TRBD2 (5 bases). The germline V gene encodes CDR1 MNHEY and CDR2 SVGAGI. The ends were cut back, 6 bases at V and 2 bases at J, with 11 bases in the middle. There are 13 residues in the CDR3. The CDR3 DNA sequence: TGTGCCAGCAGCTCCGGGATTACCTACGAGCAGTACTTC. It is translated as CASSSGITYEQYF.

The V and J genes are TRBV7-9 and TRBJ2-7, with 8 bases lining up with TRBD2. The CDR3 has 16 amino acids. V lost 5 bases to trimming and J lost 3 bases; unmatched junction nucleotides: 12. Per germline, CDR1 SEHNR and CDR2 FQNEAQ (reference sequence). The CDR3, as DNA: TGTGCCAGCAGCCCTCATAGGGCGGGAGGTTTCTACGAGCAGTACTTC. Translation: CASSPHRAGGFYEQYF.